Following are 28 T cell receptor beta chains from one sample sequenced in a study of T cell changes during pregnancy in multiple sclerosis. Here immunoSEQ multiplex PCR was the method, and the copy in TCRdb shows in-frame clones only, minus some. The sample yields 29,000 or so clones, 80% to 90% seen once. Sequencing was performed on CD8+ T cells from peripheral blood mononuclear cells, taken in the second trimester of pregnancy. The receptor set was obtained from a female donor with multiple sclerosis, enrolled in a pregnancy study.

V and J are TRBV6-4 and TRBJ2-3, with 16 bases identical to TRBD2. In germline, CDR1 is MRHNA, CDR2 SNTAGT. V lost 2 bases, J lost 4 bases, and 0 bases stayed unmatched. CDR3 length: 16 amino acids. The chain's CDR3 is CASSDGTSGGADTQYF. CDR3 nucleotides: TGTGCCAGCAGTGACGGGACTAGCGGGGGGGCAGATACGCAGTATTTT.

The rearrangement uses TRBV4-1 and TRBJ1-1; no reliable D call. This CDR3 comprises 15 residues. CDR1 and CDR2 from the germline V gene are MGHRA and YSYEKL. V shed 0 bases and J shed 5 bases, with 13 bases lying between them. The CDR3 region is CASSQDPWAGTEAFF. In DNA form, the CDR3 reads TGCGCCAGCAGCCAAGATCCGTGGGCGGGAACTGAAGCTTTCTTT.

The rearrangement links TRBV14 to TRBJ2-7, with D perhaps matching TRBD2 (5 bases). The CDR3 runs to 14 residues. CDR1 and CDR2 (germline): SGHDN, FVKESK. Trimming stripped 0 bases from V and 2 bases from J, with 8 bases between. The CDR3 coding sequence is TGTGCCAGCAGCCAAGAACTAGGACCCTACGAGCAGTACTTC. This translates into CASSQELGPYEQYF.

V is TRBV27 and J is TRBJ1-5; unclear D gene. CDR3 size: 14 residues. The germline gives CDR1 MNHEY, CDR2 SMNVEV (reference sequence). V was trimmed by 0 bases and J by 4 bases, leaving 7 bases between them. The CDR3 DNA follows: TGTGCCAGCAGTTTATCGGGCAGTAATCAGCCCCAGCATTTT. Its translation: CASSLSGSNQPQHF.

This chain connects TRBV28 to TRBJ1-5, with TRBD1 matching 9 bases. Germline values: CDR1 MDHEN, CDR2 SYDVKM. The J segment lost 0 bases and the V segment lost 6 bases, leaving 3 bases of the junction unmatched. The CDR3 has 15 residues. CDR3 amino acids: CASSRDRVSNQPQHF. CDR3 DNA sequence: TGTGCCAGCAGCAGGGACAGGGTTAGCAATCAGCCCCAGCATTTT.

V usage is TRBV19 and J usage is TRBJ1-2, with D unclear. Per germline, CDR1 LNHDA and CDR2 SQIVND (reference sequence). Trimming pared 0 bases from V and 7 bases from J, leaving 15 bases between. CDR3 size: 15 residues. The CDR3: CASSIELKSGAGYTF. CDR3 in DNA: TGTGCCAGTAGTATAGAGTTGAAGAGTGGAGCTGGCTACACCTTC.

The chain is built from TRBV27 and TRBJ1-1, with 8 bases matching TRBD1. This CDR3 has 16 residues. The germline V gene encodes CDR1 MNHEY and CDR2 SMNVEV (reference sequence). The junction had 10 bases not matched to a gene; V was cut back by 3 bases and J by 4 bases. CDR3 loop: CASSLALGQGSTEAFF. The CDR3 nucleotides are TGTGCCAGCAGTTTGGCTCTCGGACAGGGTTCCACTGAAGCTTTCTTT.

This clone showed up just once. The J gene is TRBJ2-7, the V gene TRBV4-3; tentatively, D is TRBD1 (6 bases). The CDR3 spans 16 residues. Per the germline V gene, CDR1 is LGHNA and CDR2 is YSLEER. With 0 bases removed from V and 0 bases from J, the gap between germline ends came to 12 bases. For the CDR3, the DNA is TGCGCCAGCAGCCAAGATTGGACAGTGAGCTCCTACGAGCAGTACTTC. Its protein product is CASSQDWTVSSYEQYF.

V is TRBV7-9 and J is TRBJ1-1, with D perhaps TRBD1 (5 bases). The V and J ends lost 4 bases and 3 bases respectively, with 15 bases between them. This CDR3 comprises 15 residues. Germline values: CDR1 SEHNR, CDR2 FQNEAQ (reference sequence). CDR3 bases: TGTGCCAGCAGCTCAACCGTTCGGGGGTACACTGAAGCTTTCTTT. Translated: CASSSTVRGYTEAFF. The full variable domain, its missing parts supplied by reference TRBV7-9 and TRBJ1-1, is DTGVSQNPRHKITKRGQNVTFRCDPISEHNRLYWYRQTLGQGPEFLTYFQNEAQLEKSRLLSDRFSAERPKGSFSTLEIQRTEQGDSAMYLCASSSTVRGYTEAFFGQGTRLTVV.

The rearrangement joins TRBV7-9 to TRBJ2-3; TRBD2 agrees at 7 bases. This CDR3 is built from 17 residues. From germline, CDR1 is SEHNR and CDR2 FQNEAQ (reference sequence). With 0 bases clipped from V and 2 bases from J, the junction kept 8 bases outside the gene matches. CDR3 DNA: TGTGCCAGCAGCTTAGCGAAGGCTAGCGGCCTCACAGATACGCAGTATTTT. It translates to CASSLAKASGLTDTQYF. Full variable domain (outside the CDR3, taken from reference TRBV7-9 and TRBJ2-3): DTGVSQNPRHKITKRGQNVTFRCDPISEHNRLYWYRQTLGQGPEFLTYFQNEAQLEKSRLLSDRFSAERPKGSFSTLEIQRTEQGDSAMYLCASSLAKASGLTDTQYFGPGTRLTVL.

The chain couples TRBV7-6 to TRBJ2-3; 9 positions match TRBD2. This CDR3 is 17 amino acids long. J was trimmed by 3 bases and V by 5 bases; bases with no gene match: 12. Per the germline V gene, CDR1 is SGHVS and CDR2 is FNYEAQ. CDR3 in amino acids: CASSLRGAGGTTDTQYF. CDR3 coding DNA: TGTGCCAGCAGCCTCCGGGGAGCGGGGGGCACTACAGATACGCAGTATTTT.

The genes are TRBV7-9 and TRBJ1-6; D is possibly TRBD1 (5 bases). The V gene's germline CDR1 is SEHNR and CDR2 FQNEAQ (reference sequence). The V and J ends lost 6 bases and 8 bases respectively, with 14 bases between them. The CDR3 length is 14 residues. The CDR3 DNA reads TGTGCCAGCAGTCCCGACAGTTCGGATTCACCCCTCCACTTT. This encodes CASSPDSSDSPLHF.

This rearrangement joins TRBV9 to TRBJ2-1; 8 positions match TRBD2. CDR1 and CDR2 from the germline V gene are SGDLS and YYNGEE. The CDR3 totals 14 residues. V shed 5 bases and J 8 bases; nucleotides not matched to a gene: 9. CDR3 nucleotide sequence: TGTGCCAGCAGTCATAGCGGGACGGGCGATGAGCAGTTCTTC. This translates into CASSHSGTGDEQFF. Variable domain in full (rest from reference TRBV9 and TRBJ2-1): DSGVTQTPKHLITATGQRVTLRCSPRSGDLSVYWYQQSLDQGLQFLIQYYNGEERAKGNILERFSAQQFPDLHSELNLSSLELGDSALYFCASSHSGTGDEQFFGPGTRLTVL.

The V gene is TRBV5-1, the J gene TRBJ2-7; D possibly corresponds to TRBD1 (5 bases). V was shortened by 6 bases and J by 3 bases, with 13 bases between the two germline ends. The CDR3 totals 13 residues. Germline loops: CDR1 SGHRS, CDR2 YFSETQ. CDR3 nucleotide sequence: TGCGCCAGCACTCCGACAGAAAGCTACGAGCAGTACTTC. Its protein is CASTPTESYEQYF.

The rearrangement uses TRBV5-1 and TRBJ2-1; D possibly corresponds to TRBD2 (7 bases). CDR1 is SGHRS, CDR2 YFSETQ, per germline. This CDR3 comprises 15 residues. The germline V and J ends were trimmed by 2 bases and 4 bases, with 13 bases remaining between them. CDR3 sequence reads: CASSLDSGTYNEQFF. The CDR3 nucleotides read TGCGCCAGCAGCTTAGACAGCGGGACATACAATGAGCAGTTCTTC.

This sequence joins TRBV10-3 and TRBJ2-1; D gene uncertain. Deletions cut 2 bases from V and 4 bases from J, with 6 bases between. The CDR3 has 13 amino acids. Germline V lookup: CDR1 ENHRY, CDR2 SYGVKD. CDR3 residues: CAISETAYNEQFF. CDR3 bases: TGTGCCATCAGTGAGACTGCATACAATGAGCAGTTCTTC.

This rearrangement joins TRBV7-3 to TRBJ2-5, with a weak D call TRBD1 (6 bases). The germline V gene has CDR1 SGHTA and CDR2 FQGTGA. V lost 2 bases and J 4 bases, leaving 17 bases between the germline ends. This CDR3 has 16 amino acids. In nucleotides, the CDR3 is TGTGCCAGCAGCTTAGGGGACAACCCCCGCGGAGAGACCCAGTACTTC. Its protein product is CASSLGDNPRGETQYF.

The V gene is TRBV15, the J gene TRBJ2-2, with D possibly matching TRBD1 (6 bases). The CDR3 extends over 15 amino acids. Trimming cost V 5 bases and J 4 bases, with 14 bases left between them. Germline V lookup: CDR1 LNHNV, CDR2 YYDKDF (reference sequence). CDR3 coding DNA: TGTGCCACCAGCTCCCGACAGGACGGCACCGGGGAGCTGTTTTTT. Translation: CATSSRQDGTGELFF.

The chain combines TRBV13 with TRBJ1-2; maybe TRBD1 (6 bases). V was cut by 1 base and J by 4 bases, with 10 bases left in between. The germline V gene encodes CDR1 PRHDT and CDR2 FYEKMQ (reference sequence). The CDR3 has 14 residues. The CDR3 loop is CASSLETGAYGYTF. The CDR3 DNA sequence: TGTGCCAGCAGCTTAGAGACAGGTGCCTATGGCTACACCTTC.

This clone was counted only a few times. The chain is built from TRBV4-1 and TRBJ1-1, with TRBD1 matching 7 bases. The length of the CDR3 is 14 residues. CDR1 and CDR2 (germline): MGHRA, YSYEKL. Trimming cost V 3 bases and J 6 bases; bases outside gene matches: 7. The CDR3 DNA sequence: TGCGCCAGCAGCCACGAAACAGGGGCCCCTGAAGCTTTCTTT. Protein sequence: CASSHETGAPEAFF.

The chain combines TRBV2 with TRBJ2-5, with a weak D call TRBD1 (5 bases). This CDR3 is built from 14 residues. The germline gives CDR1 SNHLY, CDR2 FYNNEI. The V end was cut by 6 bases, the J end by 3 bases, with 14 bases between. CDR3 in amino acids: CASREIGAEETQYF. The CDR3 region has the DNA TGTGCCAGCAGAGAGATAGGGGCCGAAGAGACCCAGTACTTC.

The chain uses TRBV27 and TRBJ2-7, with TRBD1 matching over 9 bases. Germline V lookup: CDR1 MNHEY, CDR2 SMNVEV (reference sequence). The CDR3 spans 13 residues. J was trimmed by 4 bases and V by 4 bases; bases with no gene match: 2. CDR3 bases: TGTGCCAGCAGTTGGGGACAGGGTTACGAGCAGTACTTC. Translated: CASSWGQGYEQYF.

The chain couples TRBV27 to TRBJ2-3; D gene ambiguous. Germline V gene data show CDR1 as MNHEY and CDR2 as SMNVEV (reference sequence). Trimming removed 5 bases at V and 8 bases at J, with 8 bases between. The CDR3 totals 11 residues. Written as DNA, the CDR3 is TGTGCCAGCAGTATCCTCGGTACGCAGTATTTT. Its protein is CASSILGTQYF.

The chain employs TRBV13 and TRBJ1-6; D is perhaps TRBD1 (5 bases). The length of the CDR3 is 14 residues. Germline CDR1 is PRHDT and CDR2 is FYEKMQ (reference sequence). Trimming stripped 5 bases from V and 5 bases from J, with 10 bases between. CDR3 sequence reads: CASSPDRNNSPLHF. The CDR3 region has the DNA TGTGCCAGCAGCCCTGACAGAAATAATTCACCCCTCCACTTT.

This chain uses TRBV25-1 with TRBJ2-3, with 8 bases matching TRBD1. The CDR3 is made up of 17 amino acids. Germline V gene data show CDR1 as MGHDK and CDR2 as SYGVNS. J was trimmed by 2 bases and V by 8 bases; bases with no gene match: 15. The CDR3 reads CASESTGVSWLTDTQYF. The CDR3 DNA follows: TGTGCCAGCGAATCGACAGGGGTTAGTTGGCTCACAGATACGCAGTATTTT.

The rearrangement uses TRBV6-1 and TRBJ2-7; 8 bases match TRBD1. The CDR3 covers 15 residues. The germline V gene has CDR1 MNHNS and CDR2 SASEGT. J lost 0 bases, V lost 8 bases, and 9 bases had no gene match. CDR3 DNA: TGTGCCAGCCGCCCCTGGACAGGGAGCTCCTACGAGCAGTACTTC. Amino acid sequence: CASRPWTGSSYEQYF.

The genes are TRBV28 and TRBJ1-2, with 7 bases matching TRBD1. Germline V gene lookup returns CDR1 MDHEN and CDR2 SYDVKM. The CDR3 extends over 15 amino acids. V was pared by 5 bases and J by 7 bases, with 13 bases of the junction left unmatched. CDR3 sequence reads: CASSIPREGAVGYTF. The DNA of the CDR3 is TGTGCCAGCAGTATTCCCCGGGAGGGGGCGGTTGGCTACACCTTC.

This rearrangement joins TRBV28 to TRBJ2-3, with 9 positions matching TRBD1. With 6 bases clipped from V and 4 bases from J, the junction kept 11 bases outside the gene matches. Germline V gene sequence: CDR1 MDHEN, CDR2 SYDVKM. The CDR3 extends over 16 amino acids. The CDR3 DNA reads TGTGCCAGCAGCAACCCTCGGACAGGGGTCGCAGATACGCAGTATTTT. The encoded protein is CASSNPRTGVADTQYF.